This TCR beta chain was documented in a study of cytomegalovirus exposure and HLA in healthy donors. Regarding the study as a whole: Equally common other TCR beta chains were less clonally expanded than HLA-associated ones, a later analysis found. Most TCR sequences showed up rarely, but some public TCRs showed up in many donors.

60 Vbeta and 13 Jbeta primers were used in PCR. Measured with immunoSEQ multiplex PCR; TCRdb has only the in-frame clones, and not every one. The repertoire has more than 85,000 clones, about 79% of them found once; the top ten carry about 3.1%. A remark on this clone: Its antigen is not known.

CDR1 and CDR2 (germline): GTSNPN, SVGIG (reference sequence). Trimming removed 3 bases from V and 6 bases from J; junction bases left unmatched: 3. The length of the CDR3 is 12 residues. This sequence was found in a male donor in good health and CMV-seropositive. The sequenced material came from PBMCs. The genes are TRBV30 and TRBJ1-1; TRBD1 matches 8 bases. For the CDR3, the DNA is TGTGCCTGGAGGGGACAGGTCCCTGAAGCTTTCTTT. Translation: CAWRGQVPEAFF.